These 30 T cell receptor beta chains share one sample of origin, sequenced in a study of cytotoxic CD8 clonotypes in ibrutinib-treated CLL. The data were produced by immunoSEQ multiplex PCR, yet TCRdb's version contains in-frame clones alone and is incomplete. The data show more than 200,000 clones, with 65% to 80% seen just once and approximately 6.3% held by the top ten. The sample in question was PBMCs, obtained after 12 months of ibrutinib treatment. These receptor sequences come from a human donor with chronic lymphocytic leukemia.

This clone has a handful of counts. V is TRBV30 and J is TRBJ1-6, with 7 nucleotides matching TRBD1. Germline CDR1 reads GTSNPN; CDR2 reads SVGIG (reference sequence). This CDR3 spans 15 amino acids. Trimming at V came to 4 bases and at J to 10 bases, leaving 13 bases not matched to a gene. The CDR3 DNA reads TGTGCCTGGACCCCCCAGGGGGGGCGAAGGTCACCCCTCCACTTT. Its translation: CAWTPQGGRRSPLHF.

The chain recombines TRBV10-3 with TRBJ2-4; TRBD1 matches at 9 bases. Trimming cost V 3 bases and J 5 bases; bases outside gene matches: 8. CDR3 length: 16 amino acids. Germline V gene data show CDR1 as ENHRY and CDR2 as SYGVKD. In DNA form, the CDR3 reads TGTGCCATCAGTGATCCGGGACAGGGCTTCGAAAACATTCAGTACTTC. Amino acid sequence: CAISDPGQGFENIQYF.

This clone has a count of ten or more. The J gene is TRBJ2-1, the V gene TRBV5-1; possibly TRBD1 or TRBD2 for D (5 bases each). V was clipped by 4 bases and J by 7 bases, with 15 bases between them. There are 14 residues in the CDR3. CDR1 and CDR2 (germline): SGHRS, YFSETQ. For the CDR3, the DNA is TGCGCCAGCAGCCCTGGGACGTGGGGAAATGAGCAGTTCTTC. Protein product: CASSPGTWGNEQFF.

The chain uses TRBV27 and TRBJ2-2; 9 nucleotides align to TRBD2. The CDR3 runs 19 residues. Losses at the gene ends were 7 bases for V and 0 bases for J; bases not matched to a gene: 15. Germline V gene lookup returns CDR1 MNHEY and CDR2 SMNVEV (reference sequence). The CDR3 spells CASTSNPLAGGPNTGELFF. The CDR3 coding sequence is TGTGCCAGCACCAGTAACCCTCTTGCGGGGGGGCCGAACACCGGGGAGCTGTTTTTT.

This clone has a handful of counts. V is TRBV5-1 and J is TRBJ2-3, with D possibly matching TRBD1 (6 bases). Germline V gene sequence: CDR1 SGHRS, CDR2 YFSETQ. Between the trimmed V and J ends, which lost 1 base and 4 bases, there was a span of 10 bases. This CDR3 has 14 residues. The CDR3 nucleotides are TGCGCCAGCAGCTTGTTCAGGGGTGCAGATACGCAGTATTTT. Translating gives CASSLFRGADTQYF. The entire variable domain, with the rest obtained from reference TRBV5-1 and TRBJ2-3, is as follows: KAGVTQTPRYLIKTRGQQVTLSCSPISGHRSVSWYQQTPGQGLQFLFEYFSETQRNKGNFPGRFSGRQFSNSRSEMNVSTLELGDSALYLCASSLFRGADTQYFGPGTRLTVL.

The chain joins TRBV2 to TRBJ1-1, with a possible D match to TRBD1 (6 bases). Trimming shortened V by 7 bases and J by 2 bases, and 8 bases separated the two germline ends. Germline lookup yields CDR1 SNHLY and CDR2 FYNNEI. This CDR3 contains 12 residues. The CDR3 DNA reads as TGTGCCAGCACGGGACACAACACTGAAGCTTTCTTT. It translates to CASTGHNTEAFF.

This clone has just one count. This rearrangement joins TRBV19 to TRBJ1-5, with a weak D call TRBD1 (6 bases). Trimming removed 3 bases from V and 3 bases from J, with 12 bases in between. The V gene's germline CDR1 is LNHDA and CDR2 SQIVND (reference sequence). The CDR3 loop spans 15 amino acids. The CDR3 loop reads CASSIHRDINQPQHF. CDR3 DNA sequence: TGTGCCAGTAGTATTCACCGGGACATCAATCAGCCCCAGCATTTT. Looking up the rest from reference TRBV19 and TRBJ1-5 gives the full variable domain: DGGITQSPKYLFRKEGQNVTLSCEQNLNHDAMYWYRQDPGQGLRLIYYSQIVNDFQKGDIAEGYSVSREKKESFPLTVTSAQKNPTAFYLCASSIHRDINQPQHFGDGTRLSIL.

In DNA form, the CDR3 reads TGTGCCAGCAGCGTAGAGGGTCCTGTTCCACCCCTCCACTTT. Translating it yields CASSVEGPVPPLHF. V is TRBV9 and J is TRBJ1-6; no firm D call. The CDR3 has 14 amino acids. The V and J ends lost 0 bases and 11 bases respectively, with 12 bases between them. From germline, CDR1 is SGDLS and CDR2 YYNGEE.

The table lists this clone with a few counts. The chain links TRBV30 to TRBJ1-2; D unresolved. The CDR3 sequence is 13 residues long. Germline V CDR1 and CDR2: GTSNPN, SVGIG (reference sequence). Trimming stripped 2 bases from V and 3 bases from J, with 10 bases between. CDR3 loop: CAWSPSPDYGYTF. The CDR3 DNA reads TGTGCCTGGAGTCCCTCACCGGACTATGGCTACACCTTC.

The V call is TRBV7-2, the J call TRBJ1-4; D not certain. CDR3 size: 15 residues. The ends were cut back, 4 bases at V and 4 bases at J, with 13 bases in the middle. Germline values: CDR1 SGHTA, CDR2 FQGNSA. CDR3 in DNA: TGTGCCAGCAGCTCGTTAGGGTCGATTAATGAAAAACTGTTTTTT. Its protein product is CASSSLGSINEKLFF.

The CDR3 DNA reads as TGTGCCAGCAGCGTGGGATGGGATGGGGAGACCCAGTACTTC. This codes for CASSVGWDGETQYF. V gene TRBV9 combines with J gene TRBJ2-5; D remains unclear. Germline assignment: CDR1 SGDLS and CDR2 YYNGEE. The CDR3 is 14 residues long. The V gene lost 2 bases and the J gene lost 5 bases, with 13 bases spanning the gap.

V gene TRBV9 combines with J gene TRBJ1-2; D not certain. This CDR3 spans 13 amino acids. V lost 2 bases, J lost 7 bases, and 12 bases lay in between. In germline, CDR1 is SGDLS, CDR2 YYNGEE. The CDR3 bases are TGTGCCAGCAGCGTTCCAGAGCGGGCTGGCTACACCTTC. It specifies CASSVPERAGYTF.

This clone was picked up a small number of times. The CDR3 DNA follows: TGTGCCTGGACCCAGGGGAACAATCAGCCCCAGCATTTT. Translated: CAWTQGNNQPQHF. This rearrangement joins TRBV30 to TRBJ1-5; TRBD1 is a possible D gene (6 bases). Trimming took 4 bases from V and 3 from J, leaving 10 bases between them. The germline CDR1 and CDR2 sequences are GTSNPN and SVGIG (reference sequence). The CDR3 totals 13 residues.

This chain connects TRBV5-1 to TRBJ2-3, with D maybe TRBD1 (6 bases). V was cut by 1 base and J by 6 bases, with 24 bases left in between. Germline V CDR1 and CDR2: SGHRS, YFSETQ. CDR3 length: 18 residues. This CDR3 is CASSLLGDKTYAKDTQYF. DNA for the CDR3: TGCGCCAGCAGCTTGTTGGGGGACAAAACATACGCCAAGGATACGCAGTATTTT. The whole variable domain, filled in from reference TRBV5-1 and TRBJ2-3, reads KAGVTQTPRYLIKTRGQQVTLSCSPISGHRSVSWYQQTPGQGLQFLFEYFSETQRNKGNFPGRFSGRQFSNSRSEMNVSTLELGDSALYLCASSLLGDKTYAKDTQYFGPGTRLTVL.

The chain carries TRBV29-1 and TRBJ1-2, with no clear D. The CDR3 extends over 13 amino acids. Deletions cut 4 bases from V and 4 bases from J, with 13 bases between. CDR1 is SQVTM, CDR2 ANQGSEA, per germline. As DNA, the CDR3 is TGCAGCGTTGGGTCGGGCGGCCTCTATGGCTACACCTTC. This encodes CSVGSGGLYGYTF.

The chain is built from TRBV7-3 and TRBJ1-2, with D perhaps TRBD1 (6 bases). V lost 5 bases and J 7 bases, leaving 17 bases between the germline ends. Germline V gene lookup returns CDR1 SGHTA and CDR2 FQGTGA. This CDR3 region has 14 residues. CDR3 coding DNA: TGTGCCAGCAGCCAACCCGGGACATCCGGTGGCTACACCTTC. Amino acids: CASSQPGTSGGYTF.

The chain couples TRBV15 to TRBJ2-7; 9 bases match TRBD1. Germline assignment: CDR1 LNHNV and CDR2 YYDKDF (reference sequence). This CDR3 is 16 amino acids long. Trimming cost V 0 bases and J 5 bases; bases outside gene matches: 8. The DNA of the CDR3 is TGTGCCACCAGCAGAGACCAATACAGGGGGCGCGACGAGCAGTACTTC. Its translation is CATSRDQYRGRDEQYF.

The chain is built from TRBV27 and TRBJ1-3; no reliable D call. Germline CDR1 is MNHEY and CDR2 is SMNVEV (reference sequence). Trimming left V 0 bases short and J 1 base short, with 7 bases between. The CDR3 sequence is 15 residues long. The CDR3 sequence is CASSLSVNSGNTIYF. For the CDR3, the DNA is TGTGCCAGCAGTTTATCCGTAAATTCTGGAAACACCATATATTTT.

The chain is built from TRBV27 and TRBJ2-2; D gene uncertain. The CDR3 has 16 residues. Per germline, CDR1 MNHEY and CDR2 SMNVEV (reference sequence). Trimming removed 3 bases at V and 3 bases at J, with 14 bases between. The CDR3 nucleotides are TGTGCCAGCAGTTTGACCATATCCACGGACACCGGGGAGCTGTTTTTT. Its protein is CASSLTISTDTGELFF.

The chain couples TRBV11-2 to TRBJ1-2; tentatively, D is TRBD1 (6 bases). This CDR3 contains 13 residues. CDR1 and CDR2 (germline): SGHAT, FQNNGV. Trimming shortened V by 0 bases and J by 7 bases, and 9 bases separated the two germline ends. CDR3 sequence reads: CASSLDRGGGYTF. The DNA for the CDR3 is TGTGCCAGCAGCTTAGATAGAGGGGGTGGCTACACCTTC. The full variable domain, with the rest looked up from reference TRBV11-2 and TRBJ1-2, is EAGVAQSPRYKIIEKRQSVAFWCNPISGHATLYWYQQILGQGPKLLIQFQNNGVVDDSQLPKDRFSAERLKGVDSTLKIQPAKLEDSAVYLCASSLDRGGGYTFGSGTRLTVV.

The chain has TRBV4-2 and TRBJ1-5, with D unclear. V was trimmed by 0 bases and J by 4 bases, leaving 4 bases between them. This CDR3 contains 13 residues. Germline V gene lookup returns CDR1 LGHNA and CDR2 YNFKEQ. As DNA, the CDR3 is TGTGCCAGCAGCCAAGATGGGAATCAGCCCCAGCATTTT. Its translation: CASSQDGNQPQHF.

CDR3 DNA: TGTGCCAGCAGTCTAGCGGGAGCTATCGATGAGCAGTTCTTC. As protein: CASSLAGAIDEQFF. The chain employs TRBV27 and TRBJ2-1, with TRBD2 matching 10 bases. The ends lost 5 bases at V and 8 bases at J; junction bases unmatched: 6. CDR3 size: 14 residues. CDR1 is MNHEY and CDR2 is SMNVEV in the germline V gene (reference sequence).

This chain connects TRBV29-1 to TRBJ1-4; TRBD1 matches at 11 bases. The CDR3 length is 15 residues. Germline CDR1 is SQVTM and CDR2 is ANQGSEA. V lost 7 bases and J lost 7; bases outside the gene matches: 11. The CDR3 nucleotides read TGCAGCGCCCAGGACAGGGGGCGTCAGGCTGAAAAACTGTTTTTT. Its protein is CSAQDRGRQAEKLFF.

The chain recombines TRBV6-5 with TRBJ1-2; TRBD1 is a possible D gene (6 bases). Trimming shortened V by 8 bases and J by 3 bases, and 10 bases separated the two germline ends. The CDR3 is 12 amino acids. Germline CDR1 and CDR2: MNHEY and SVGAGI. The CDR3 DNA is TGTGCCAGCGGGGGGCTGGACTATGGCTACACCTTC. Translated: CASGGLDYGYTF.

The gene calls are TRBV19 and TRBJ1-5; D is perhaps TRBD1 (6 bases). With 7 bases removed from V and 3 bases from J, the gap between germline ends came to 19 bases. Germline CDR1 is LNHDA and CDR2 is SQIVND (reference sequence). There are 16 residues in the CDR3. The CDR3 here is CASTRQGGGPNQPQHF. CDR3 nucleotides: TGTGCCAGTACCCGTCAGGGAGGGGGTCCCAATCAGCCCCAGCATTTT.

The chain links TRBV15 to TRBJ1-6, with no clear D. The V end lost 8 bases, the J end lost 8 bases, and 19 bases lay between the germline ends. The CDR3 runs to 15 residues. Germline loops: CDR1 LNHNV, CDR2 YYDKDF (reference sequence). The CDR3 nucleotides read TGTGCCACCGGCTTCGGCCTTGGTTTGGATTCACCCCTCCACTTT. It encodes CATGFGLGLDSPLHF. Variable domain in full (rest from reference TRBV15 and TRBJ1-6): DAMVIQNPRYQVTQFGKPVTLSCSQTLNHNVMYWYQQKSSQAPKLLFHYYDKDFNNEADTPDNFQSRRPNTSFCFLDIRSPGLGDTAMYLCATGFGLGLDSPLHFGNGTRLTVT.

The CDR3 reads CASSFSDATGGYEQYF. CDR3 nucleotide sequence: TGTGCCAGCAGCTTTTCGGACGCAACGGGGGGCTACGAGCAGTACTTC. V gene TRBV7-9 combines with J gene TRBJ2-7, with 7 bases aligning to TRBD2. Per the germline V gene, CDR1 is SEHNR and CDR2 is FQNEAQ (reference sequence). J lost 3 bases, V lost 3 bases, and 11 bases had no gene match. This CDR3 region has 16 residues.

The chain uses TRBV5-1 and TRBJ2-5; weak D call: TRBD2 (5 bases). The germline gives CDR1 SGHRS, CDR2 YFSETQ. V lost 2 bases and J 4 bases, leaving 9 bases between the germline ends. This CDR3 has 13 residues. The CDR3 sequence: CASSFIGRETQYF. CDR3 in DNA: TGCGCCAGCAGCTTTATAGGGAGAGAGACCCAGTACTTC.

The CDR3 nucleotides are TGTGCCTGGAGTGTTGATCGGGTTCAGCCCCAGCATTTT. It yields the protein CAWSVDRVQPQHF. This chain connects TRBV30 to TRBJ1-5, with D unclear. The CDR3 totals 13 residues. With 0 bases removed from V and 6 bases from J, the gap between germline ends came to 9 bases. The V gene's germline CDR1 is GTSNPN and CDR2 SVGIG (reference sequence).

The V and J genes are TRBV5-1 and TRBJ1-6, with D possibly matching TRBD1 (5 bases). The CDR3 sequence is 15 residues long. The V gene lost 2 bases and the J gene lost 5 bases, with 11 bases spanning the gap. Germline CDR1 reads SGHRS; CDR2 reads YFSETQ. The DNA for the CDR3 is TGCGCCAGCAGCTTAATCAGGGCTAATAATTCACCCCTCCACTTT. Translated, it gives CASSLIRANNSPLHF.